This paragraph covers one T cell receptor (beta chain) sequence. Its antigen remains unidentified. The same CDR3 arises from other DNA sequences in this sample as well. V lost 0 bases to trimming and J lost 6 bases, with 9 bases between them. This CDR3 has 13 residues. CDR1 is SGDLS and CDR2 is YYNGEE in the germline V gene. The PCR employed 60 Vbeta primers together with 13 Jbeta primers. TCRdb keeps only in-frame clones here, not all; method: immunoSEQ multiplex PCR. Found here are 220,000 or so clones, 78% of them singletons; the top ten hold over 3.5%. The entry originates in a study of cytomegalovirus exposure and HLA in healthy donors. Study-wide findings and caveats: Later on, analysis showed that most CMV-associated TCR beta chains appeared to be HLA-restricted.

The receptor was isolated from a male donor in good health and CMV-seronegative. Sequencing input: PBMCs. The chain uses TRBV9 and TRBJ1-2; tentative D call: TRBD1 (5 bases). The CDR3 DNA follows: TGTGCCAGCAGCGTAGGGGGAGGGGATGGCTACACCTTC. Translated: CASSVGGGDGYTF.